Listed below are T cell receptor beta chains from one sample, sequenced in a study of T cell responses to AZD1222 COVID-19 vaccine. TCRdb keeps only in-frame clones here, not all; method: immunoSEQ multiplex PCR. Among approximately 94,000 clones listed, approximately 87% were seen once. Material: peripheral blood, obtained on day 0 of MenACWY control vaccination. These receptors all come from an adult in good health. Each CDR3 is given with its conserved first and last residue. D genes are given only for firm matches. Clone size appears in some rows only: once, few, many, or a class for an expanded clone.

j_gene: TRBJ2-5
abundance: .
v_gene: TRBV7-9
d_gene: .
CDR3aa: CAEHPVQGETQYF
CDR3nt: TGTGCCGAGCACCCTGTACAGGGAGAGACCCAGTACTTC

j_gene: TRBJ1-2
abundance: few
v_gene: TRBV5-1
d_gene: .
CDR3aa: CASSRDRANYGYTF
CDR3nt: TGCGCCAGCAGCCGGGACCGAGCTAACTATGGCTACACCTTC

j_gene: TRBJ2-7
abundance: .
v_gene: TRBV5-1
d_gene: TRBD1
CDR3aa: CASSIDDTGAPYEQYF
CDR3nt: TGCGCCAGCAGCATTGACGATACAGGGGCCCCCTACGAGCAGTACTTC

j_gene: TRBJ2-3
abundance: .
v_gene: TRBV28
d_gene: .
CDR3aa: CASSLRMGIDTQYF
CDR3nt: TGTGCCAGCAGTTTAAGGATGGGGATAGATACGCAGTATTTT

j_gene: TRBJ2-7
abundance: .
v_gene: TRBV4-1
d_gene: .
CDR3aa: CASSQGAPSYEQYF
CDR3nt: TGCGCCAGCAGCCAAGGAGCTCCCTCCTACGAGCAGTACTTC

j_gene: TRBJ1-2
abundance: .
v_gene: TRBV7-2
d_gene: TRBD1
CDR3aa: CASSFGTATTNYGYTF
CDR3nt: TGTGCCAGCAGCTTCGGGACAGCTACTACTAACTATGGCTACACCTTC

j_gene: TRBJ1-6
abundance: .
v_gene: TRBV6-1
d_gene: .
CDR3aa: CASSDPSQGSFYNSPLHF
CDR3nt: TGTGCCAGCAGTGACCCTTCGCAGGGTAGCTTCTATAATTCACCCCTCCACTTT

j_gene: TRBJ1-5
abundance: .
v_gene: TRBV5-1
d_gene: .
CDR3aa: CASSVFGGDQPQHF
CDR3nt: TGCGCCAGCAGCGTTTTCGGTGGGGATCAGCCCCAGCATTTT

j_gene: TRBJ1-3
abundance: .
v_gene: TRBV28
d_gene: TRBD1
CDR3aa: CASSRDRGVVRISGNTIYF
CDR3nt: TGTGCCAGCAGCCGCGACAGGGGTGTCGTTCGAATCTCTGGAAACACCATATATTTT

j_gene: TRBJ2-7
abundance: .
v_gene: TRBV7-2
d_gene: .
CDR3aa: CASSTDSNSYEQYF
CDR3nt: TGTGCCAGCAGCACGGACAGCAACTCCTACGAGCAGTACTTC

j_gene: TRBJ2-1
abundance: .
v_gene: TRBV28
d_gene: TRBD2
CDR3aa: CASSLWTSGNNEQFF
CDR3nt: TGTGCCAGCAGTTTATGGACTAGCGGAAACAATGAGCAGTTCTTC

j_gene: TRBJ2-3
abundance: .
v_gene: TRBV7-2
d_gene: .
CDR3aa: CASRGLQDTQYF
CDR3nt: TGTGCCAGCAGGGGGCTCCAAGATACGCAGTATTTT

j_gene: TRBJ2-6
abundance: .
v_gene: TRBV4-3
d_gene: TRBD1
CDR3aa: CASSQESGQRYSGANVLTF
CDR3nt: TGCGCCAGCAGCCAAGAGTCGGGACAGCGTTACTCTGGGGCCAACGTCCTGACTTTC

j_gene: TRBJ1-1
abundance: .
v_gene: TRBV6-5
d_gene: .
CDR3aa: CASSYFLAQTGKTFF
CDR3nt: TGTGCCAGCAGTTACTTCTTGGCCCAAACCGGGAAAACTTTCTTT

j_gene: TRBJ2-2
abundance: .
v_gene: TRBV6-5
d_gene: .
CDR3aa: CASSSGGAMAGELFF
CDR3nt: TGTGCCAGCAGCTCAGGGGGGGCCATGGCCGGGGAGCTGTTTTTT

j_gene: TRBJ1-2
abundance: .
v_gene: TRBV6-2/TRBV6-3
d_gene: .
CDR3aa: CASSIPDSFPYGYTF
CDR3nt: TGTGCCAGCAGCATCCCCGACAGCTTCCCCTATGGCTACACCTTC

j_gene: TRBJ2-2
abundance: .
v_gene: TRBV30
d_gene: .
CDR3aa: CAWSRVGRTGELFF
CDR3nt: TGTGCCTGGAGTCGAGTTGGCCGGACTGGGGAGCTGTTTTTT

j_gene: TRBJ2-1
abundance: .
v_gene: TRBV5-4
d_gene: TRBD2
CDR3aa: CASSLESGVYNEQFF
CDR3nt: TGTGCCAGCAGCTTGGAAAGCGGGGTCTACAATGAGCAGTTCTTC

j_gene: TRBJ2-3
abundance: .
v_gene: TRBV5-1
d_gene: TRBD2
CDR3aa: CASSLVLAGTDTQYF
CDR3nt: TGCGCCAGCAGCTTGGTTCTAGCGGGCACAGATACGCAGTATTTT

j_gene: TRBJ2-3
abundance: .
v_gene: TRBV28
d_gene: TRBD2
CDR3aa: CASSRRAGGSDTQYF
CDR3nt: TGTGCCAGCAGCCGAAGAGCGGGAGGGAGTGATACGCAGTATTTT

j_gene: TRBJ2-2
abundance: .
v_gene: TRBV24-1
d_gene: .
CDR3aa: CATSPGRWNTGELFF
CDR3nt: TGTGCCACTAGTCCAGGGCGTTGGAACACCGGGGAGCTGTTTTTT

j_gene: TRBJ2-7
abundance: .
v_gene: TRBV27
d_gene: .
CDR3aa: CASSSLYEQYF
CDR3nt: TGTGCCAGCAGTTCCTTATACGAGCAGTACTTC

j_gene: TRBJ2-3
abundance: .
v_gene: TRBV6-2/TRBV6-3
d_gene: TRBD2
CDR3aa: CASSRLAGAAGQYF
CDR3nt: TGTGCCAGCAGTCGACTAGCGGGGGCCGCGGGGCAGTATTTT

j_gene: TRBJ2-5
abundance: .
v_gene: TRBV7-2
d_gene: .
CDR3aa: CASSLAGFQETQYF
CDR3nt: TGTGCCAGCAGCTTGGCGGGGTTCCAAGAGACCCAGTACTTC

j_gene: TRBJ1-3
abundance: once
v_gene: TRBV6-6
d_gene: TRBD1
CDR3aa: CASSYIDREGTIYF
CDR3nt: TGTGCCAGCAGTTACATTGACAGGGAAGGCACCATATATTTT

j_gene: TRBJ2-2
abundance: .
v_gene: TRBV11-3
d_gene: .
CDR3aa: CASSPDGGTGELFF
CDR3nt: TGTGCCAGCAGCCCCGACGGAGGGACCGGGGAGCTGTTTTTT

j_gene: TRBJ1-1
abundance: .
v_gene: TRBV18
d_gene: TRBD1
CDR3aa: CASSPVTGTGEAFF
CDR3nt: TGTGCCAGCTCACCGGTGACAGGGACTGGCGAAGCTTTCTTT

j_gene: TRBJ2-7
abundance: .
v_gene: TRBV4-3
d_gene: .
CDR3aa: CASSQGAGTYEQYF
CDR3nt: TGCGCCAGCAGCCAAGGTGCCGGAACCTACGAGCAGTACTTC

j_gene: TRBJ1-4
abundance: once
v_gene: TRBV28
d_gene: .
CDR3aa: CASSQNGGKLFF
CDR3nt: TGTGCCAGCAGCCAAAACGGGGGAAAACTGTTTTTT

j_gene: TRBJ1-4
abundance: .
v_gene: TRBV9
d_gene: .
CDR3aa: CASSVGGTDEKLFF
CDR3nt: TGTGCCAGCAGCGTAGGGGGAACCGATGAAAAACTGTTTTTT

j_gene: TRBJ2-5
abundance: .
v_gene: TRBV19
d_gene: .
CDR3aa: CASSIAARGGETQYF
CDR3nt: TGTGCCAGTAGTATAGCGGCCCGAGGAGGGGAGACCCAGTACTTC